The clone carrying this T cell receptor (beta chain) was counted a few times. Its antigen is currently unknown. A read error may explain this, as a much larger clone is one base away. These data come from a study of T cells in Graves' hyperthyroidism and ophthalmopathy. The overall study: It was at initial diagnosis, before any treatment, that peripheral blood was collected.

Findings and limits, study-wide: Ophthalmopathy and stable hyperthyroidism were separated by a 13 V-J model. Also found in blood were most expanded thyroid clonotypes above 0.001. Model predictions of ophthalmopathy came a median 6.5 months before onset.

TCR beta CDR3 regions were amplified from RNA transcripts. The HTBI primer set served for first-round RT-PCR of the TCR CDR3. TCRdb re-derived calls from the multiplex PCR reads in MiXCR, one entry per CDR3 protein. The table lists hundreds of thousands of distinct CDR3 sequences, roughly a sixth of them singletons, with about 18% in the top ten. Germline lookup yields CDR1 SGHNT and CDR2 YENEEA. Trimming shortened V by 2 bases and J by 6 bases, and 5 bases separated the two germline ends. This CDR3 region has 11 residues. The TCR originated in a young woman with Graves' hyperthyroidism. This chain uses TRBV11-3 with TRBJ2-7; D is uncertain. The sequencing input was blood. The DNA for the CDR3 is TGTGCCAGCAGCTTACTGTTCGAGCAGTACTTC. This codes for CASSLLFEQYF.